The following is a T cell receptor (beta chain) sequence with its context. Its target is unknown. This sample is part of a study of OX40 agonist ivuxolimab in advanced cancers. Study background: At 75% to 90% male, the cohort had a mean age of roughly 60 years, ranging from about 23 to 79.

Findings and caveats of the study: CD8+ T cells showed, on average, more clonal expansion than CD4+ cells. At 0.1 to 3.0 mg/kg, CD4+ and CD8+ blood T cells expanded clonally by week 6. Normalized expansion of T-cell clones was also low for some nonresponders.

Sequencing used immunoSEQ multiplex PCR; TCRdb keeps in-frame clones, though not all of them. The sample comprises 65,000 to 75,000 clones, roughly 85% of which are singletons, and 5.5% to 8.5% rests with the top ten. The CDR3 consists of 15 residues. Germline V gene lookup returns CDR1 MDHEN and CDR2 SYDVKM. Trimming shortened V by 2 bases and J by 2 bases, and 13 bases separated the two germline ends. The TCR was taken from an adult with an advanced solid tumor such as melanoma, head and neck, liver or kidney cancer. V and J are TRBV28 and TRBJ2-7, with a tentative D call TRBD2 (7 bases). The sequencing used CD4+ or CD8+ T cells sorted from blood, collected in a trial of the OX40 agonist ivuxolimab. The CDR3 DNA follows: TGTGCCAGCAGTTTAGGGGGGGCCCTAGCCTACGAGCAGTACTTC. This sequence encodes CASSLGGALAYEQYF.